This T cell receptor (beta chain) was found in a study of blood T cell repertoires in COVID-19. Study-level information: PBMCs, B-cell-depleted T cells, or T cells provided the cDNA or gDNA that made up the material.

What the recovered Cohort 3 donors had was two negative PCRs, clearance, or symptom resolution. With 5 bases removed from V and 4 bases from J, the gap between germline ends came to 5 bases. Germline CDR1 and CDR2: KGHSH and LQKENI. The CDR3 has 12 residues. Original handling: The assay estimated nucleated cells by amplifying reference gene primers. Produced via immunoSEQ multiplex PCR; TCRdb's table is partial and in-frame only. From that table come the V and J calls and clone size; the DNA was used to work out D and trimming. The table lists roughly 330,000 clones, around 87% of them singletons. V is TRBV18 and J is TRBJ1-4; D is ambiguous. The sequence was collected from a woman between 25 and 40 years old who had recovered from COVID-19. Sequencing was performed on PBMCs or T cells enriched from blood (not recorded which). CDR3 in amino acids: CASSEVNEKLFF. CDR3 sequence (DNA): TGTGCCAGCTCAGAGGTTAATGAAAAACTGTTTTTT. The whole variable domain, filled in from reference TRBV18 and TRBJ1-4, reads NAGVMQNPRHLVRRRGQEARLRCSPMKGHSHVYWYRQLPEEGLKFMVYLQKENIIDESGMPKERFSAEFPKEGPSILRIQQVVRGDSAAYFCASSEVNEKLFFGSGTQLSVL.